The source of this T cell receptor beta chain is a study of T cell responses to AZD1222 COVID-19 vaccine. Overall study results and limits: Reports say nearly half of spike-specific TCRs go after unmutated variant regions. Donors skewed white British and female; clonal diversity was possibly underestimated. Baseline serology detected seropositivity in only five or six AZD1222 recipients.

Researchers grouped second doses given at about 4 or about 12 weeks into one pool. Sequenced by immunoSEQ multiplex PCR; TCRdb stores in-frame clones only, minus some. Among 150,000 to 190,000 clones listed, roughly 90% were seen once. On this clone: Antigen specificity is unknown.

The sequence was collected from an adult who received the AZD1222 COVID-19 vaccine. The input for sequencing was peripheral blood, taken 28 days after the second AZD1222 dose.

The DNA for the CDR3 is TGTGCCAGCAGCTTAGTCCTGGGAAACGAGCAGTACTTC. Translated, it gives CASSLVLGNEQYF. This chain joins TRBV7-9 and TRBJ2-7; no definite D call. The CDR3 is made up of 13 amino acids. Germline V lookup: CDR1 SEHNR, CDR2 FQNEAQ (reference sequence). Trimming stripped 1 base from V and 5 bases from J, with 9 bases between.